This TCR beta chain was identified during a study of OX40 agonist ivuxolimab in advanced cancers. For the study at large: Treatment of patients was with ivuxolimab, an agonistic anti-OX40 (CD134) antibody. Every 2 weeks, patients got intravenous ivuxolimab at one of six dose levels (0.01-10 mg/kg). One patient with hepatocellular carcinoma and two with cutaneous melanoma, three in all, had partial responses.

The V and J ends lost 4 bases and 4 bases respectively, with 17 bases between them. CDR1 is SGHNT and CDR2 is YYREEE in the germline V gene (reference sequence). The CDR3 spans 15 residues. The repertoire was sequenced with immunoSEQ multiplex PCR; TCRdb's copy has only in-frame clones and lacks some. This repertoire shows approximately 90,000 clones, roughly 84% found once; its top ten account for roughly 0.3%. This specimen was CD4+ or CD8+ T cells sorted from blood, taken in a trial of the OX40 agonist ivuxolimab. This TCR derives from an adult with an advanced solid tumor such as melanoma, head and neck, liver or kidney cancer. V usage is TRBV5-4 and J usage is TRBJ1-2; D gene uncertain. The CDR3 coding sequence is TGTGCCAGCAGCCCATCCATAACAGAAGGCTATGGCTACACCTTC. It yields the protein CASSPSITEGYGYTF.